These T cell receptor beta chains were read from a single sample in a study of cytomegalovirus exposure and HLA in healthy donors. The method was immunoSEQ multiplex PCR; TCRdb's version includes in-frame clones alone and lacks a portion of them. The table lists 200,000 or so clones, over 75% of them singletons, with about 0.23% in the top ten. Material for sequencing was PBMCs. These receptors were collected from a girl under three years old in good health and CMV-seronegative. Each CDR3 is given with its conserved first and last residue. Each record gives: J gene, V gene, CDR3 protein.

>TRBJ2-1|TRBV2
CASSPGYRVNEQFF
>TRBJ2-7|TRBV7-9
CASSVNPGQGDEQYF
>TRBJ1-1|TRBV6-1
CASSEVTVLYTEAFF
>TRBJ1-5|TRBV19
CASRDIWDQPQHF
>TRBJ2-3|TRBV5-1
CASSRLGQVTTDTQYF
>TRBJ2-3|TRBV4-3
CASSQGDRGREDTQYF
>TRBJ2-2|TRBV2
CASSVLAGDTNTGELFF
>TRBJ2-2|TRBV4-2
CASSQRQGRNTGELFF
>TRBJ1-1|TRBV5-6
CASSPPEGAAFF
>TRBJ2-7|TRBV11-2
CASSLDRRGYEQYF
>TRBJ1-2|TRBV6-1
CASGSQGFYGYTF
>TRBJ2-7|TRBV18
CASSSKQGRYEQYF
>TRBJ2-3|TRBV7-9
CASSLDPSRLTDTQYF
>TRBJ2-2|TRBV7-6
CASRAGLARSHSTGELFF
>TRBJ2-3|TRBV9
CASSAAGSATDTQYF
>TRBJ1-2|TRBV5-8
CASSFLVRGWGYTF
>TRBJ2-7|TRBV29-1
CSVGGLAGNEQYF
>TRBJ2-1|TRBV29-1
CSVGSGGAHNEQFF
>TRBJ1-5|TRBV5-6
CASSTGSAQPQHF
>TRBJ1-4|TRBV23-1
CASTAGGGMTREKLFF
>TRBJ1-1|TRBV6-5
CASSKQSPNTEAFF
>TRBJ2-3|TRBV9
CASSVGLADSADTQYF
>TRBJ2-1|TRBV11-2
CASSSSGGPYNEQFF
>TRBJ2-2|TRBV5-1
CASSLRTSGDTGELFF
>TRBJ2-7|TRBV4-3
CASSQDAAEDPYEQYF
>TRBJ2-3|TRBV10-3
CAISSGYTDTQYF
>TRBJ2-7|TRBV13
CASSLGGRENPISYEQYF
>TRBJ2-7|TRBV2
CASQTSGGTTYEQYF
>TRBJ1-2|TRBV6-5
CASSERTVRYGYTF
>TRBJ2-3|TRBV27
CASSPQGEQKDTDTQYF
>TRBJ2-6|TRBV2
CATQAGANVLTF
>TRBJ2-2|TRBV7-9
CASSLAGLAGPNTGELFF
>TRBJ2-5|TRBV4-1
CASSQVYSGGLAGGPRETQYF
>TRBJ1-2|TRBV7-9
CASSLEQIYGYTF
>TRBJ2-3|TRBV15
CATSRDRSGPGYF
>TRBJ2-1|TRBV29-1
CSSGGAGADEQFF
>TRBJ1-1|TRBV5-4
CASSHIADREAFF
>TRBJ2-6|TRBV7-9
CASSSYPSGGSGANVLTF
>TRBJ1-1|TRBV27
CASSPQGVNTEAFF
>TRBJ2-1|TRBV5-1
CASSSDNYNEQFF
>TRBJ2-7|TRBV11-3
CASSLDSTSGREYEQYF
>TRBJ2-3|TRBV14
CASSPTGLLLAGRNTDTQYF
>TRBJ2-3|TRBV5-5
CASSQGQGGDTQYF
>TRBJ2-2|TRBV7-9
CASSLAAGSGELFF
>TRBJ2-7|TRBV2
CASRVSGASYEQYF
>TRBJ1-2|TRBV27
CASSLGTGTHGGYTF
>TRBJ1-3|TRBV9
CASSVELHLSSGNTIYF